Described below is a single T cell receptor (beta chain) sequence and its context. This sample was taken from a study of technical replicates of blood from a few donors. Germline V gene data show CDR1 as ENHRY and CDR2 as SYGVKD. The V and J ends lost 10 bases and 1 base, in that order; junction bases with no gene match: 4. The CDR3 extends over 13 amino acids. Method: immunoSEQ multiplex PCR; TCRdb's copy keeps in-frame clones and lacks some. The table shows roughly 60,000 clones, with nearly 95% occurring only once. The chain is built from TRBV10-3 and TRBJ2-7, with TRBD1 identical over 10 bases. This receptor was obtained from a human donor in good health. Some clones in this sample may be carry-over from other donors' samples. The sequencing sample was made of PBMCs. CDR3 amino acids: CASRDRGSYEQYF. As DNA, the CDR3 is TGTGCCAGCCGGGACAGGGGTTCCTACGAGCAGTACTTC.